The 14 T cell receptor beta chains below all came from one sample that was sequenced in a study of T-cell memory formation after mild COVID-19. TCRdb called the 5' RACE reads again in MiXCR, with one record for every CDR3 protein. The sample consists of about 190,000 distinct CDR3 sequences, around 20% of them appearing once. Specimen: PBMCs or a T cell subset sorted from them (not recorded which). The origin of the receptors is an adult woman who had mild COVID-19 (a few samples of this study predate the infection). Cell type and time point are not known.

This clonotype was counted between two and nine times. The chain joins TRBV20-1 to TRBJ2-1; 12 nucleotides agree with TRBD1. This CDR3 has 17 amino acids. The germline V gene has CDR1 DFQATT and CDR2 SNEGSKA (reference sequence). Germline trimming cut 3 bases from V and 5 bases from J; bases unmatched to any gene: 11. The CDR3 here is CSARDPRGTGGNNEQFF. The CDR3 nucleotides read TGCAGTGCTAGGGACCCAAGGGGGACAGGGGGCAACAATGAGCAGTTCTTC.

The chain joins TRBV10-3 to TRBJ2-7; the match to TRBD2 covers 8 bases. Germline assignment: CDR1 ENHRY and CDR2 SYGVKD. Trimming at V came to 0 bases and at J to 3 bases, leaving 10 bases not matched to a gene. CDR3 length: 17 residues. The CDR3 is CAISESRRRGALYEQYF. The CDR3 bases are TGTGCCATCAGTGAGTCGAGAAGGCGGGGGGCCCTCTACGAGCAGTACTTC.

There are a few counts of this clonotype. This rearrangement joins TRBV3-1 to TRBJ2-7; 7 positions agree with TRBD1. Per the germline V gene, CDR1 is LGHDT and CDR2 is YNNKEL (reference sequence). The CDR3 length is 14 residues. J lost 0 bases, V lost 4 bases, and 3 bases had no gene match. CDR3 sequence (DNA): TGTGCCAGCAGCCTGGGACAGCTCTCCTACGAGCAGTACTTC. This sequence encodes CASSLGQLSYEQYF.

V and J are TRBV4-2 and TRBJ2-5; a possible D gene is TRBD2 (5 bases). Trimming shortened V by 1 base and J by 7 bases, and 13 bases separated the two germline ends. This CDR3 comprises 14 residues. CDR1 and CDR2 from the germline V gene are LGHNA and YNFKEQ. This chain's CDR3 is CASSQGRTEGTQYF. CDR3 DNA: TGTGCCAGCAGCCAAGGTAGGACCGAGGGGACCCAGTACTTC.

The chain uses TRBV7-2 and TRBJ2-3; 8 bases line up with TRBD2. Germline V lookup: CDR1 SGHTA, CDR2 FQGNSA. This CDR3 is 15 amino acids long. The trim removed 0 bases at V and 9 bases at J, leaving 8 bases unmatched. The CDR3, as DNA: TGTGCCAGCAGCTTAGCACTAGCGGTGGGGGGGACGCAGTATTTT. Amino acids: CASSLALAVGGTQYF. The full variable domain, with the rest looked up from reference TRBV7-2 and TRBJ2-3, is GAGVSQSPSNKVTEKGKDVELRCDPISGHTALYWYRQSLGQGLEFLIYFQGNSAPDKSGLPSDRFSAERTGGSVSTLTIQRTQQEDSAVYLCASSLALAVGGTQYFGPGTRLTVL.

This clonotype was detected many times. The chain links TRBV4-1 to TRBJ2-5; TRBD1 agrees at 11 bases. Germline V gives CDR1 MGHRA, CDR2 YSYEKL. The V and J ends lost 3 bases and 1 base, in that order; junction bases with no gene match: 7. This CDR3 has 17 amino acids. CDR3 in DNA: TGCGCCAGCAGCCACGGACAGGGGGCGCGCTCCCAAGAGACCCAGTACTTC. Its protein product is CASSHGQGARSQETQYF.

V and J are TRBV7-2 and TRBJ2-3; 13 bases line up with TRBD2. This CDR3 spans 17 amino acids. Germline V lookup: CDR1 SGHTA, CDR2 FQGNSA. The ends lost 1 base at V and 2 bases at J; junction bases unmatched: 3. This chain's CDR3 is CASSLGGTSGTTDTQYF. The CDR3 DNA reads as TGTGCCAGCAGCTTAGGAGGGACTAGCGGGACCACAGATACGCAGTATTTT.

J is TRBJ1-2 and V is TRBV20-1, with a weak D call TRBD1 (6 bases). V was clipped by 0 bases and J by 2 bases, with 28 bases between them. The germline V gene encodes CDR1 DFQATT and CDR2 SNEGSKA (reference sequence). CDR3 size: 20 residues. DNA for the CDR3: TGCAGTGCTAGAGATGAAGGCGGGGGGACGACTTACAGGGCCAACTATGGCTACACCTTC. Translated: CSARDEGGGTTYRANYGYTF.

This clonotype has more than one count but fewer than ten. The chain couples TRBV12-3 or TRBV12-4 to TRBJ2-3; 8 bases are a match to TRBD2. The length of the CDR3 is 14 residues. V trimming: 2 bases; J trimming: 4 bases; junction bases outside the gene matches: 2. The CDR3 sequence is CASSLRGLADTQYF. The CDR3, as DNA: TGTGCCAGCAGTTTAAGGGGACTAGCAGATACGCAGTATTTT.

This clonotype has only a few counts. The chain employs TRBV28 and TRBJ2-7; the D gene is possibly TRBD2 (6 bases). The germline CDR1 and CDR2 sequences are MDHEN and SYDVKM. The CDR3 is made up of 12 amino acids. Between the trimmed V and J ends, which lost 7 bases and 3 bases, there was a span of 10 bases. The CDR3 sequence is CASMDYLYEQYF. The CDR3 DNA follows: TGTGCCAGCATGGACTACCTCTACGAGCAGTACTTC.

The V call is TRBV5-1, the J call TRBJ1-1; maybe TRBD1 (5 bases). The CDR3 is made up of 14 amino acids. Trimming took 4 bases from V and 1 from J, leaving 11 bases between them. Per germline, CDR1 SGHRS and CDR2 YFSETQ. As DNA, the CDR3 is TGCGCCAGCAGCGGGCAGGGTTGGAACACTGAAGCTTTCTTT. Translated, it gives CASSGQGWNTEAFF.

This clonotype was picked up a small number of times. Written as DNA, the CDR3 is TGTGCCAGTAGCCCTCCGGATGGGGCCGGGGAGCTGTTTTTT. This gives the protein CASSPPDGAGELFF. The V gene is TRBV19, the J gene TRBJ2-2; D ambiguous. The CDR3 runs to 14 residues. V was pared by 6 bases and J by 6 bases, with 14 bases between. CDR1 and CDR2 (germline): LNHDA, SQIVND (reference sequence). The whole variable domain, filled in from reference TRBV19 and TRBJ2-2, reads DGGITQSPKYLFRKEGQNVTLSCEQNLNHDAMYWYRQDPGQGLRLIYYSQIVNDFQKGDIAEGYSVSREKKESFPLTVTSAQKNPTAFYLCASSPPDGAGELFFGEGSRLTVL.

The sample holds a few counts of this clonotype. The DNA is left out, because the CDR3 cannot be placed on it with certainty; the CDR3 is given as TCRdb lists it. The chain recombines TRBV7-5 with TRBJ2-3; whether TRBD2, the table's D call, matches the DNA was not checked. TRBV7-5 is a pseudogene segment. The CDR3 sequence runs 18 residues, both termini included. The CDR3 sequence is CISVSEAPSGGPPDTQYF.

This clonotype was observed a few times. The chain uses TRBV25-1 and TRBJ2-5; TRBD2 agrees at 10 bases. V lost 8 bases, J lost 2 bases, and 2 bases stayed unmatched. This CDR3 is 13 amino acids long. Looked up from germline, CDR1 is MGHDK and CDR2 is SYGVNS. This CDR3 reads CASQLAGQETQYF. As DNA, the CDR3 is TGTGCCAGCCAACTAGCGGGACAAGAGACCCAGTACTTC.